This entry describes one TCR beta chain. This sample was taken from a study of Ad26.COV2.S vaccination and SARS-CoV-2 variants. On the study more broadly: In the COV1001 trial, the donor was in the Ad26.COV2.S arm. Recipients of Ad26.COV2.S got it intramuscularly, once or twice 56 days apart.

Data came from immunoSEQ multiplex PCR; TCRdb stores just in-frame clones and leaves some out. The data hold about 420,000 clones, with roughly 90% observed a single time. CDR1 and CDR2 (germline): SGDLS, YYNGEE. The CDR3 has 15 residues. J gave up 0 bases and V 3 bases, and 6 bases lay outside the gene matches. Treatment given: roughly 18 received Ad26.COV2.S at low or high dose, single or two shots; about 5 received placebo; per-sample allocation not given. Day 63 after the first vaccine or placebo injection was the time point for sampling. Immunization relied on an Ad26 vector, which expressed Wuhan-strain SARS-CoV-2 spike.

This sequence originates from a person between 18 and 59 years old who received the Ad26.COV2.S COVID-19 vaccine or a placebo. This sequence joins TRBV9 and TRBJ2-7, with 7 bases lining up with TRBD1. The sequencing here drew on peripheral blood, taken in a trial of Ad26.COV2.S vaccine versus placebo. In nucleotides, the CDR3 is TGTGCCAGCAGCGAGGGACAGTGGGGCTCCTACGAGCAGTACTTC. This gives the protein CASSEGQWGSYEQYF.